This T cell receptor (beta chain) was retrieved from a study of T cells in Graves' hyperthyroidism and ophthalmopathy. Amplification of TCR beta CDR3 regions used RNA as the template. The HTBI primer set served for first-round RT-PCR of the TCR CDR3. TCRdb re-analysed the multiplex PCR reads in MiXCR, keeping a single row per CDR3 protein. The sample yields some 700,000 distinct CDR3 sequences, about 18% seen once. The study defined stable Graves' hyperthyroidism as no ophthalmopathy progression within 18 months. PBMCs were sourced from approximately 9 ml fresh peripheral blood. This clonotype was obtained from a man aged 45 to 65 with Graves' hyperthyroidism. The sample taken for sequencing was blood.

The CDR3 reads CASSPRDREGGYTF. CDR3 DNA: TGTGCCAGCTCACCAAGAGACAGGGAAGGCGGCTACACCTTC. The J gene is TRBJ1-2, the V gene TRBV18; 7 bases match TRBD1. The V gene's germline CDR1 is KGHSH and CDR2 LQKENI. V shed 2 bases and J 8 bases; nucleotides not matched to a gene: 8. This CDR3 region has 14 residues.